Sequencing of this T cell receptor (beta chain) was carried out in a study of Graves' ophthalmopathy and Graves' hyperthyroidism (dated by TCRdb to the late 2010s). Background for the entire study: Peripheral blood was collected before any treatment was given, at the time of initial diagnosis. TCR beta repertoire signatures were used to distinguish Graves' ophthalmopathy from Graves' hyperthyroidism and to predict progression to ophthalmopathy. In total, over 130 blood samples were TCR-sequenced: around 42 ophthalmopathy, some 75 hyperthyroidism and around 17 hyperthyroidism-to-ophthalmopathy patients. A discovery set of 90 to 100 patients (43 ophthalmopathy, about 58 stable hyperthyroidism) was enrolled to explore V-J signatures distinguishing ophthalmopathy from hyperthyroidism. For independent validation, a separate cohort was made up of 18 to 20 hyperthyroidism patients plus 17 patients who later progressed from hyperthyroidism to ophthalmopathy. In six hyperthyroidism patients, the T-cell repertoire of thyroid tissue was compared with the T-cell repertoire of blood. After sampling, hyperthyroidism patients received methimazole starting at 30 mg daily, and ophthalmopathy patients received high-dose intravenous methylprednisolone. The paper as a whole reports these results and caveats: Most expanded thyroid clonotypes with a frequency above 0.001 also appeared in blood, which suggests that blood repertoires may reflect the immune response in the thyroid. No statistical method was used to set the sample size in advance, and the investigators knew which group each participant was assigned to. In validation, the model predicted ophthalmopathy progression with more than 55% sensitivity and 72.22% specificity; eleven to twelve predicted patients were CT-confirmed with GO in a median of approximately 6.5 months. Ophthalmopathy was separated from stable hyperthyroidism by the 13-signature model with roughly 90% sensitivity and 81% to 84% specificity in cross-validation and with 80%/75% in the test set.

Many counts were recorded for this clonotype. Its binding antigen is unknown. Base quality data are lacking; no much larger clone is found one base away. TCR beta CDR3 regions were amplified from RNA transcripts for repertoire sequencing. HTBI primers and the Qiagen OneStep RT-PCR kit were used in a first-round RT-PCR, which was followed by a second-round multiplex PCR, size selection and purification. Libraries were sequenced paired-end with 100 bp reads on an Illumina HiSeq2000. As for the authors' bioinformatics: Reads were processed with SOAPnuke, discarding reads with adapters, uncalled bases, mean Phred below 15, or no exact constant-primer or identifier match. COPE v1.2.5 was used to merge the high-quality paired reads. Each unique nucleotide sequence was treated as a clonotype, and MiTCR v1.1 was used to align the clonotypes to the IMGT TRB V, D and J references. The analysis was limited to V-J combinations with a frequency above 0.0001, which together covered just over 98% of the repertoires. A TCR clonal expansion and chaos score per V-J combination was defined as the ratio of F50 clonal expansion to chaos observed in the TCRdist matrix. Welch's t-statistics and random forest were used to reduce the features to about 14 V-J combinations, which were then used as input to a naive Bayes classifier. The similarity between thyroid and blood repertoires was quantified using the Morisita-Horn index. In-frame beta chains were kept once TCRdb had trimmed the public reads at Q25 with fastp and called clones with MiXCR. For every CDR3 protein sequence, its rows merge into one entry that carries the most common genes and DNA. In this record, the V and J calls reflect TCRdb's handling and not the investigators' own analysis. The sample table records 350,000 or so distinct CDR3 sequences; roughly 15% of these occur just once. The top ten clones comprise over 9% of the sample.

Ophthalmopathy patients were characterized by moderately to severely active disease, a Clinical Activity Score of at least 3, a NOSPECS grade of at least 4, and a disease duration under 3 months. Patients were excluded if they had other autoimmune diseases, uncontrolled infections, pregnancy or lactation. Clinical symptoms, serum thyroxine, TRAb, thyroid ultrasound and orbital computed tomography were used for diagnosis. Using Ficoll-Paque density gradient centrifugation, PBMCs were isolated from about 10 ml of fresh peripheral blood. Total RNA was extracted with Trizol reagent and quality-checked on an Agilent 2100 Bioanalyzer. The CDR3 covers 14 residues, taking in both the cysteine and the phenylalanine. The kept DNA is CDR3 alone, 42 bases in frame from the first base. According to the germline V gene, CDR1 reads MNHEY and CDR2 reads SVGAGI. The junction carries 14 bases between V and J, which are trimmed by 6 bases and 2 bases respectively.

The V and J segments used are TRBV6-5 and TRBJ2-7; the D segment could be TRBD1, given 6 matching bases. What was sequenced was peripheral blood. The receptor's source is an adult man with Graves' ophthalmopathy. The DNA is as follows: TGTGCCAGCAGCCCTCGGGACAAGGCCTACGAGCAGTACTTC. Its translation is CASSPRDKAYEQYF.